The T cell receptor beta chain under discussion was sequenced for a study of blood T cell repertoires in COVID-19 (dated by TCRdb to the early 2020s). About the full investigation: The collaborator samples originated in the United States, Italy and Spain and spanned the acute and convalescent phases of COVID-19. The repertoires were released in a freely available public database meant as a resource for research on the immune response to SARS-CoV-2. Deeply sampled blood TCRbeta repertoires from subjects exposed to, actively infected with, or recovered from COVID-19 were included in the dataset. Nearly every sample came with metadata listing a de-identified subject ID, COVID-19 status, age in years and sex. Samples were obtained from the ongoing ImmuneRACE study (first 160 participants) and from about 1,300 subjects provided by 6 global collaborators. The material from the prospective study consisted of cDNA or gDNA derived from T cells, B-cell-depleted T cells, or PBMCs. HLA class I and class II types, where available, came from metadata supplied by the sample provider rather than from assay-based typing. Broad study findings and their caveats: The amount of clinical and demographic metadata varied by source and participant and was provided uncurated.

A second Seattle source provided samples from volunteer blood donors who had recovered from COVID-19. Collaborating institutions collected whole blood in K2EDTA tubes following their own protocols. For TCRbeta analysis, collaborators shipped samples in one of three forms: frozen whole blood, isolated PBMCs, or DNA extracted from either of those sample types. The CDR3 holds 13 amino acids from the cysteine to the phenylalanine. Only the CDR3 part of the read is kept: 39 bases, read in frame from the first base. At the junction V is shortened by 5 bases and J by 0 bases, with 7 bases in between. TCRbeta CDR3 regions were amplified from genomic DNA using the immunoSEQ Assay, a bias-controlled multiplex PCR. The original methods were these. The number of nucleated cells in each sample was estimated from the amplification of reference gene primers within the assay. To quantify the absolute abundance of each unique TCRbeta CDR3 rearrangement, sequence reads were collapsed and filtered. For each sample, productive Simpson clonality was calculated as the square root of Simpson's diversity index across productive rearrangements. This immuneACCESS table, as held by TCRdb, lists in-frame sequences with V and J called but not all clones. Of the missing ones, under half trace to an unresolved V gene in checked studies; the others have no known cause. Clone size and V and J calls were adopted from that table, with D and trimming inferred from the DNA. The sample includes a few hundred thousand clones, with around 86% observed a single time. Of the sample, 0.94% falls within the top ten clones.

Of note for this clone: The target of this receptor is not known. No per-base quality is available; no much larger clone lies one base away.

The origin of this receptor is a woman between 40 and 50 years old who had recovered from COVID-19. Sequenced input: peripheral blood. The chain employs TRBV12-3 or TRBV12-4 and TRBJ1-1; 5 matching bases give a weak D call of TRBD1. The CDR3 here reads CASSRQMNTEAFF. The DNA sequence follows: TGTGCCAGCAGTCGACAGATGAACACTGAAGCTTTCTTT.